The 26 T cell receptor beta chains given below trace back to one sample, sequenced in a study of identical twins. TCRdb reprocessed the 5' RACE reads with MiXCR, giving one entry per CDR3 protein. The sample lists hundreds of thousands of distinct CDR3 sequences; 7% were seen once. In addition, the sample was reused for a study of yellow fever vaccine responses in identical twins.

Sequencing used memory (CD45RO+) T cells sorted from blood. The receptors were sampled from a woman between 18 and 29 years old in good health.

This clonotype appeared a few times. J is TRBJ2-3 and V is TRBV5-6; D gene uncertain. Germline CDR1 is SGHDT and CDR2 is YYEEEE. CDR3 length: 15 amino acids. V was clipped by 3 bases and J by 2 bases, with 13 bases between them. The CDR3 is CASSSFHKYTDTQYF. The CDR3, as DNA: TGTGCCAGCAGCTCGTTCCATAAATACACAGATACGCAGTATTTT.

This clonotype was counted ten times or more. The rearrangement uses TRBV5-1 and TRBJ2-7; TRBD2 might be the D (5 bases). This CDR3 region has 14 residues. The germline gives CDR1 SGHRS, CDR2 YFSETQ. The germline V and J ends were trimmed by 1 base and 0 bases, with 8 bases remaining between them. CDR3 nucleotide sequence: TGCGCCAGCAGCTTGCCAGCGGACTCCTACGAGCAGTACTTC. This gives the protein CASSLPADSYEQYF. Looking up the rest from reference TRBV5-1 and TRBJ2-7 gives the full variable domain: KAGVTQTPRYLIKTRGQQVTLSCSPISGHRSVSWYQQTPGQGLQFLFEYFSETQRNKGNFPGRFSGRQFSNSRSEMNVSTLELGDSALYLCASSLPADSYEQYFGPGTRLTVT.

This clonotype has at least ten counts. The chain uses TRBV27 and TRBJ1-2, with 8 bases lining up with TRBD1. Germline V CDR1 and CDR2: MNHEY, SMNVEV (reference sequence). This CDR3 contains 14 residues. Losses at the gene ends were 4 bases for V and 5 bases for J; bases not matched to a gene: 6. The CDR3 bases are TGTGCCAGCAGTTCAGGGGGCGAGGGATATGGCTACACCTTC. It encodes CASSSGGEGYGYTF.

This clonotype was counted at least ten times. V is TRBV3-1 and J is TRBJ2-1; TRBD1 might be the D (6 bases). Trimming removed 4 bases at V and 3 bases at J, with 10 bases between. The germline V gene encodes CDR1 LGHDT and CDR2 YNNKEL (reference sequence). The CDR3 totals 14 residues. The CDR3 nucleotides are TGTGCCAGCAGCCCCCGGACAGTCTACAATGAGCAGTTCTTC. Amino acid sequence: CASSPRTVYNEQFF.

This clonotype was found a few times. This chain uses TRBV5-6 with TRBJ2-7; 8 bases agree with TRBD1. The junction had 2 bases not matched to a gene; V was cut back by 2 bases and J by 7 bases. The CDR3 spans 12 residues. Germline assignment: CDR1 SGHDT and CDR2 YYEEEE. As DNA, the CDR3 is TGTGCCAGCAGCTTCAGGGGGCGGGAGCAGTACGTC. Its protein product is CASSFRGREQYV.

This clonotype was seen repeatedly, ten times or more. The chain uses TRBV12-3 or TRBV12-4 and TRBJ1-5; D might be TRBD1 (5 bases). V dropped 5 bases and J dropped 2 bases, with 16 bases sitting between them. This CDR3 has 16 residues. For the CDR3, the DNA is TGTGCCAGCAGTCTGAGGCAGGGAGTGGGCAATCAGCCCCAGCATTTT. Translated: CASSLRQGVGNQPQHF.

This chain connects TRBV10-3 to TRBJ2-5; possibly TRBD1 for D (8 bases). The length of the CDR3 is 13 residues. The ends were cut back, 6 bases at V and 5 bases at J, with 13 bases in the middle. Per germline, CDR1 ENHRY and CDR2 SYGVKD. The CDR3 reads CAIRTGEGETQYF. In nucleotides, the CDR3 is TGTGCCATCAGGACAGGGGAGGGGGAGACCCAGTACTTC.

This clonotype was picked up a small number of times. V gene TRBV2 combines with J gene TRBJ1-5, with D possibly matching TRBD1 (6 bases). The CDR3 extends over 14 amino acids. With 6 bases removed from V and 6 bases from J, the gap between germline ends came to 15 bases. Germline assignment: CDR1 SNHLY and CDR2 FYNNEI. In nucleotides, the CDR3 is TGTGCCAGCAGGGGAGGGGGGGCGAGTCAGCCCCAGCATTTT. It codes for CASRGGGASQPQHF.

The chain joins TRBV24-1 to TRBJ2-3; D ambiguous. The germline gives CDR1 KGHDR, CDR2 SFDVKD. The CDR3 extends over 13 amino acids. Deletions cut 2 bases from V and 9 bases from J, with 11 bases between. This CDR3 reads CATSDSLPPTQYF. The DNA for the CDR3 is TGTGCCACCAGTGATTCCCTGCCCCCGACGCAGTATTTT.

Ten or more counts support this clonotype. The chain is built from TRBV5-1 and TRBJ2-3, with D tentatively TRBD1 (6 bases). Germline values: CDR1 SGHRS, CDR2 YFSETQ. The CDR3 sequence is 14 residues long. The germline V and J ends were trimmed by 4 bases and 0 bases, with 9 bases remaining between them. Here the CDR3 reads CASSTQGSTDTQYF. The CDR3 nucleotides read TGCGCCAGCAGCACTCAGGGGAGCACAGATACGCAGTATTTT.

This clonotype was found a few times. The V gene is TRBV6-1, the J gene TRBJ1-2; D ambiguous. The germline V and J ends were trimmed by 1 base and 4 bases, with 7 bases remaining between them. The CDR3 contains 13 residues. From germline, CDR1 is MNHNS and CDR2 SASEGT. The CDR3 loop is CASSEVGAYGYTF. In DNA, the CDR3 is TGTGCCAGCAGTGAAGTGGGTGCCTATGGCTACACCTTC.

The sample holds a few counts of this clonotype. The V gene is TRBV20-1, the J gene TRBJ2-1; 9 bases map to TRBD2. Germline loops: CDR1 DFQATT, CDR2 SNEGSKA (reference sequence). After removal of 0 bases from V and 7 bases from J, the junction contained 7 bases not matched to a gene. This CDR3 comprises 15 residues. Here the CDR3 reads CSARDLGLAMNEQFF. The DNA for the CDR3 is TGCAGTGCTAGAGATCTAGGACTAGCGATGAATGAGCAGTTCTTC.

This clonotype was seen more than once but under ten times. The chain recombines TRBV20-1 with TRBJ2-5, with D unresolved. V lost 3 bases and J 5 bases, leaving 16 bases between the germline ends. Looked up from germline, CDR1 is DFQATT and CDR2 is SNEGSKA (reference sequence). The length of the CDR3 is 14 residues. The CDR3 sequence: CSASNVSQGETQYF. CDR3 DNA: TGCAGTGCTAGTAATGTTTCTCAAGGGGAGACCCAGTACTTC.

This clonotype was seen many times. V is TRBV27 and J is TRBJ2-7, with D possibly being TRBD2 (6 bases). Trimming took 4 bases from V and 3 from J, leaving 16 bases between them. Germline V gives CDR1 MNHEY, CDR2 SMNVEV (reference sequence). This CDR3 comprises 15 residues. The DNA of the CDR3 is TGTGCCAGCAGTTCAGCCGGGACTCAGATCTACGAGCAGTACTTC. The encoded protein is CASSSAGTQIYEQYF.

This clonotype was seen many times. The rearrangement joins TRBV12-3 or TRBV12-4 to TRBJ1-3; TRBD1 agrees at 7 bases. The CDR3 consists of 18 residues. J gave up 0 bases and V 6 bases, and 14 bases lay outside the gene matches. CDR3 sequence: CASRPRTGVLSSGNTIYF. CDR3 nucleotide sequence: TGTGCCAGCAGACCTCGGACAGGCGTCCTCTCCTCTGGAAACACCATATATTTT.

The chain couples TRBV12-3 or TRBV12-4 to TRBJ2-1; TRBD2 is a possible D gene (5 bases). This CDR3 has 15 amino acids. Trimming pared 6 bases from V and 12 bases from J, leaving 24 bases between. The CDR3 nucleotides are TGTGCCAGCAGCTCAGCCTCCCAAACTAGTACGACGCAGTTCTTC. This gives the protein CASSSASQTSTTQFF.

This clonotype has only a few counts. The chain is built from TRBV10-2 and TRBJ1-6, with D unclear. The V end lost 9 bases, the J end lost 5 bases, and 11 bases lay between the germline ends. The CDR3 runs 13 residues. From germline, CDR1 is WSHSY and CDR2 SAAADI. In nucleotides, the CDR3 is TGCGCCAGTCACAACGAAGATAATTCACCCCTCCACTTT. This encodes CASHNEDNSPLHF.

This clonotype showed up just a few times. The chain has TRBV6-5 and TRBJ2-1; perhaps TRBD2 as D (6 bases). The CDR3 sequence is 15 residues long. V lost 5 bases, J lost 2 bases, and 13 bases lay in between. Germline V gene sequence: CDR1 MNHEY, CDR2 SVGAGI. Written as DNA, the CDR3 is TGTGCCAGCAGTACTCGGGGGACGCCCTACAATGAGCAGTTCTTC. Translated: CASSTRGTPYNEQFF.

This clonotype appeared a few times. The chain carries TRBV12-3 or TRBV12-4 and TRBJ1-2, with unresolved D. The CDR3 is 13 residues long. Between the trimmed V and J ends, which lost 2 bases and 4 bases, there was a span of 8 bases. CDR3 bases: TGTGCCAGCAGTTTATCCGGGATCTATGGCTACACCTTC. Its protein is CASSLSGIYGYTF.

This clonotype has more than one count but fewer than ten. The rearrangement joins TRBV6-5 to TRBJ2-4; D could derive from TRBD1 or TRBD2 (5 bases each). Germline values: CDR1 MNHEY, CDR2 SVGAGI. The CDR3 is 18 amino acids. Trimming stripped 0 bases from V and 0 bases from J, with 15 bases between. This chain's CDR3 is CASSYSGVGDAAKNIQYF. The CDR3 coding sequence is TGTGCCAGCAGTTACTCGGGGGTTGGGGACGCAGCCAAAAACATTCAGTACTTC.

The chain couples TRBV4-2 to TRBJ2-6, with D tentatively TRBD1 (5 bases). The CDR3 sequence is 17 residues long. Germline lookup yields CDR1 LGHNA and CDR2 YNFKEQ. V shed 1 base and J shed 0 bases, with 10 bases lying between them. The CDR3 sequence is CASSQATQGSGANVLTF. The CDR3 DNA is TGTGCCAGCAGCCAAGCAACCCAGGGCTCTGGGGCCAACGTCCTGACTTTC.

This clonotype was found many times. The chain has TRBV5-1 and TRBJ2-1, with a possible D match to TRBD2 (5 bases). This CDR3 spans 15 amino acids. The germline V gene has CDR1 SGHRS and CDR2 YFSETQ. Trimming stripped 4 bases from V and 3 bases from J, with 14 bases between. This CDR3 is CASSPRAQNYNEQFF. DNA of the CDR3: TGCGCCAGCAGCCCGAGGGCCCAGAACTACAATGAGCAGTTCTTC.

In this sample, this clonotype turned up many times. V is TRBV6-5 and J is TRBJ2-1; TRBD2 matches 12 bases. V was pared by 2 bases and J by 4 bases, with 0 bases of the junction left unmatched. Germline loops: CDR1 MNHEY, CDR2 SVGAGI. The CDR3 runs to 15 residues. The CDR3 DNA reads TGTGCCAGCAGTTACACTAGCGGGGGGTACAATGAGCAGTTCTTC. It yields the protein CASSYTSGGYNEQFF.

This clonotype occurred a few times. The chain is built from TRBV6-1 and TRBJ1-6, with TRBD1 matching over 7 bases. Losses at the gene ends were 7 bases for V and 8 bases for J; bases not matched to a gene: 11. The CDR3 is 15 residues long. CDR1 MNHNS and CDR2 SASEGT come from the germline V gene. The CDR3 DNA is TGTGCCAGCAACGAAGGGGGACAGCGCTATTCACCCCTCCACTTT. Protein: CASNEGGQRYSPLHF.

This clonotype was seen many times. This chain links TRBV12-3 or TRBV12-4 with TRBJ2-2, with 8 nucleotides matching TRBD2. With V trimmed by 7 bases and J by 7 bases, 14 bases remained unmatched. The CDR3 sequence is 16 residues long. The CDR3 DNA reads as TGTGCCAGCACCCTTGACGCGGGGGGCGCGGGCGGGGAGCTGTTTTTT. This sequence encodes CASTLDAGGAGGELFF.

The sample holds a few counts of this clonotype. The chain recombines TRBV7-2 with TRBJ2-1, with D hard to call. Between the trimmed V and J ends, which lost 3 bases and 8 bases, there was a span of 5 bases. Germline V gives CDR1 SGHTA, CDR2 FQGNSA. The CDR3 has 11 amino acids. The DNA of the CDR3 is TGTGCCAGCAGCTTCTCCTATGAGCAGTTCTTC. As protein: CASSFSYEQFF.